The sequence of this T cell receptor beta chain was determined in a study of beta chain features in type 1 diabetes (dated by TCRdb to 2016 to 2019). Study-wide context: Mean age, gender distribution, total cell number and subset yield were not different between patients and healthy donors. Regulatory and stem cell-like memory subsets were obtained from only 8 patients and about eight healthy donors, while naive and central memory subsets were obtained from all 30 or so donors. A total of roughly 99 million sorted cells were examined across all samples, and the number of cells per subset was strongly correlated with RNA yield. The study compared the TCRB repertoires of sorted circulating CD4+ T cell subsets in recently diagnosed type 1 diabetes patients with those in matched healthy donors.

Reading from cysteine to phenylalanine, the CDR3 counts 13 amino acids. The DNA shown is the 39-base CDR3, in frame from base 1. Taken from the germline V gene, the CDR1 and CDR2 loops are ENHRY and SYGVKD. Trimming removed 6 bases from V and 3 bases from J, leaving 8 bases between the germline ends. Each donor gave one peripheral blood draw, averaging approximately 120 mL, which was collected into heparinised tubes. A BD FACSAria II was used to sort naive, central memory, regulatory and stem cell-like memory CD4+ T cells with a panel that included CD45RO, CCR7, CD25, CD127, CD95 and CD27. All sorted populations exceeded 95% purity. PBMCs were isolated immediately by Lymphoprep density gradient centrifugation and stained directly without culture. So that batch effects would be minimized, each experiment stained and sorted samples in pairs, pairing one healthy donor with one patient. Study-level results and caveats: PCR may preferentially amplify shorter templates, but because patient and control samples were amplified and corrected together, any resulting skew would affect both groups equally. Naive, central memory and regulatory TCRB repertoires appeared to be more alike among patients than among healthy donors. Because cDNA was sequenced instead of genomic DNA, highly expressing activated cells could be over-represented, though the groups showed no difference in activation or CD3 levels. HLA sub-analyses involved small numbers of individuals, so any influence of HLA type on TCRB rearrangement remained unresolved. At VDJ recombination sites, type 1 diabetes patients had fewer insertions and more deleted nucleotides, which implies abnormalities in thymic rearrangement. Type 1 diabetes patients showed a moderate but significant shortening of TCRB CDR3 length in all four CD4+ subsets.

Only a few counts were recorded for this clone. Its antigen is unknown. No much larger clone is present one base from it, and per-base qualities are unavailable. The High Capacity cDNA Reverse Transcription Kit was used to reverse transcribe all of the isolated RNA, meaning that expressed TCRB transcripts were what got sequenced. Deep immunoSEQ sequencing was performed on naive, central memory and regulatory T cell samples, with an average of around 3.4 million total reads per sample. After sorted cells were lysed in RLT buffer, RNA was extracted with DNase-treated RNeasy Micro or Mini kits, with the choice depending on cell number. Each cell subset was processed on its own to prevent cross-contamination, while patient and healthy donor samples were processed together. TCRB sequences were amplified from cDNA with the immunoSEQ multiplex PCR, producing 87-bp fragments spanning the CDR3 region. Sequencing of the amplicons was performed on the Illumina HiSeq platform. The source study handled its data this way. Synthetic template baselines were used to correct PCR bias computationally, reads within Hamming distance 2 were collapsed, and singletons that could not be merged were discarded. Reads were aligned against IMGT to assign V, D and J genes, CDR3 length and insertions or deletions at six rearrangement sites. Within each subset, clonotype counts were normalized to the number of sorted cells before true diversity and Gini coefficients were calculated with the tcR R package. Repertoire sharing was quantified using the overlap coefficient calculated on TCRB nucleotide sequences. Out-of-frame TCRB sequences from naive cells were analyzed to stand in for the pre-selection repertoire. This immuneACCESS table, as held by TCRdb, lists in-frame sequences with V and J called but not all clones. Of the missing ones, under half trace to an unresolved V gene in checked studies; the others have no known cause. Clonal size and the V and J genes are those of that table, whereas D and trimming came from the DNA. Present in this sample are 300,000 to 400,000 clones, roughly 12% of which were seen just once. The ten largest account for around 0.016% of the sample.

The chain is encoded by TRBV10-3 joined to TRBJ2-2, and possibly TRBD1, on 6 matching bases. This clonotype was sampled from a young woman with type 1 diabetes. Material for sequencing was naive CD4+ T cells from blood. The meaning of the sample's cell subset or site label: true naive CD4+ T cells. The CDR3: CAISTGYTGELFF. The DNA sequence is as follows: TGTGCCATCAGCACAGGGTACACCGGGGAGCTGTTTTTT.